Below, 9 T cell receptor beta chains from the same sample are listed, as sequenced in a study of shared clonotypes between healthy human individuals. Sequencing was performed with immunoSEQ multiplex PCR; in TCRdb, only in-frame clones are kept and a portion is missing. The sample lists over a million clones, around 97% occurring once. What was sequenced was naive CD4+ T cells sorted from blood. The subset is: CD45RA+ positively selected. Every receptor here comes from a man under 40 in good health.

J is TRBJ2-1 and V is TRBV10-2, with a tentative D call TRBD2 (5 bases). The CDR3 contains 12 residues. Trimming pared 8 bases from V and 6 bases from J, leaving 11 bases between. Germline V gene lookup returns CDR1 WSHSY and CDR2 SAAADI. CDR3 loop: CASSLGGNEQFF. As DNA, the CDR3 is TGCGCCAGCTCGCTCGGAGGCAATGAGCAGTTCTTC.

V usage is TRBV7-9 and J usage is TRBJ1-4; D might be TRBD1 (6 bases). The germline V gene has CDR1 SEHNR and CDR2 FQNEAQ (reference sequence). This CDR3 comprises 13 residues. Trimming removed 1 base from V and 8 bases from J, with 8 bases in between. The CDR3 protein is CASSLEGGEKLFF. CDR3 bases: TGTGCCAGCAGCTTAGAAGGGGGGGAAAAACTGTTTTTT.

The chain carries TRBV27 and TRBJ2-1, with 9 bases matching TRBD2. The J segment lost 6 bases and the V segment lost 7 bases, leaving 10 bases of the junction unmatched. Germline V gives CDR1 MNHEY, CDR2 SMNVEV (reference sequence). The CDR3 is 15 residues long. In nucleotides, the CDR3 is TGTGCCAGCACCCCTTGGACTAGCGAAAGCAATGAGCAGTTCTTC. The encoded protein is CASTPWTSESNEQFF.

In this sample, this clone turned up once. Within the sample, other DNA sequences also encode this same CDR3. The rearrangement links TRBV5-1 to TRBJ2-1; TRBD1 aligns across 9 bases. CDR3 length: 15 amino acids. The V gene's germline CDR1 is SGHRS and CDR2 YFSETQ. V lost 0 bases to trimming and J lost 7 bases; unmatched junction nucleotides: 5. CDR3 protein: CASSLVGQGLNEQFF. For the CDR3, the DNA is TGCGCCAGCAGCTTGGTCGGACAGGGGCTTAATGAGCAGTTCTTC.

This chain uses TRBV5-1 with TRBJ2-7; 9 bases map to TRBD1. CDR1 SGHRS and CDR2 YFSETQ come from the germline V gene. This CDR3 comprises 15 residues. V lost 4 bases, J lost 2 bases, and 7 bases stayed unmatched. The CDR3 DNA reads TGCGCCAGCAGCCCCGGGACAGGGATTACCTACGAGCAGTACTTC. Protein product: CASSPGTGITYEQYF. Variable domain in full (rest from reference TRBV5-1 and TRBJ2-7): KAGVTQTPRYLIKTRGQQVTLSCSPISGHRSVSWYQQTPGQGLQFLFEYFSETQRNKGNFPGRFSGRQFSNSRSEMNVSTLELGDSALYLCASSPGTGITYEQYFGPGTRLTVT.

The chain carries TRBV11-3 and TRBJ2-1; no reliable D call. Between the trimmed V and J ends, which lost 5 bases and 10 bases, there was a span of 27 bases. Per germline, CDR1 SGHNT and CDR2 YENEEA. The CDR3 runs to 17 residues. CDR3 bases: TGTGCCAGCAGCATCCCAAACCTAGGTGATCGGAGTCAGGAGCAGTTCTTC. This sequence encodes CASSIPNLGDRSQEQFF.

The chain links TRBV19 to TRBJ2-7; 10 positions agree with TRBD1. The CDR3 extends over 14 amino acids. CDR1 LNHDA and CDR2 SQIVND come from the germline V gene (reference sequence). With 5 bases clipped from V and 2 bases from J, the junction kept 3 bases outside the gene matches. The CDR3 protein is CASSAGTGAYEQYF. Written as DNA, the CDR3 is TGTGCCAGTAGTGCCGGGACAGGGGCCTACGAGCAGTACTTC.

This clone was recorded once. The rearrangement links TRBV19 to TRBJ2-1; 11 bases align to TRBD2. Losses at the gene ends were 6 bases for V and 6 bases for J; bases not matched to a gene: 1. The CDR3 is made up of 13 amino acids. The germline V gene has CDR1 LNHDA and CDR2 SQIVND (reference sequence). CDR3 DNA sequence: TGTGCCAGTAGGGGGACTAGCGGCAATGAGCAGTTCTTC. Protein product: CASRGTSGNEQFF.

This chain joins TRBV29-1 and TRBJ1-3; D gene uncertain. V dropped 6 bases and J dropped 4 bases, with 10 bases sitting between them. The CDR3 extends over 12 amino acids. Germline CDR1 is SQVTM and CDR2 is ANQGSEA. CDR3 sequence reads: CSVDRGGNTIYF. The DNA for the CDR3 is TGCAGCGTGGATCGGGGAGGAAACACCATATATTTT.